This TCR beta chain was identified during a study of beta chain features in type 1 diabetes. The whole isolated RNA underwent reverse transcription, so sequencing captured expressed TCRB transcripts. Sequencing used immunoSEQ multiplex PCR; TCRdb keeps in-frame clones, though not all of them. The repertoire holds 310,000 or so clones, with 7% to 9% as singletons. This clone was counted between two and nine times. It was one heparinised blood draw, averaging about 116 mL, that each donor gave. Sorting with CD45RO/CCR7/CD25/CD127/CD95/CD27 yielded naive, central memory, regulatory and stem-like memory CD4+ cells. The clonotype comes from a woman under 30 in good health. Sequencing input: central memory CD4+ T cells from blood.

CDR3 bases: TGTGCCAGCAGTCAAAACTTCTTCCAGCCCCAGCATTTT. This codes for CASSQNFFQPQHF. The chain employs TRBV6-5 and TRBJ1-5; D ambiguous. V lost 5 bases and J 7 bases, leaving 12 bases between the germline ends. CDR1 MNHEY and CDR2 SVGAGI come from the germline V gene. This CDR3 is 13 amino acids long.